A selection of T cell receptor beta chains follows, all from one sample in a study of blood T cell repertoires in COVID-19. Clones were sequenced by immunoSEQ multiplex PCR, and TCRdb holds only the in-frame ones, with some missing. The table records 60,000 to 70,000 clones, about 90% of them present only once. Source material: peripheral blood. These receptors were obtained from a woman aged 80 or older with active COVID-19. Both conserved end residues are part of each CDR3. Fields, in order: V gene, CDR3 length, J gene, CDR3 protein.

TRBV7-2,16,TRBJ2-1,CASSLNPPVSYNEQFF
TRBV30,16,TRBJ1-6,CAWSVLSGSYNSPLHF
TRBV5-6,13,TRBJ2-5,CASSPRGQETQYF
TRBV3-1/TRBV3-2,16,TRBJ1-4,CASSHHPGTGNEKLFF
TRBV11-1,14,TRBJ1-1,CASSLGRGPTEAFF
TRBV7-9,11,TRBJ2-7,CASYSGYEQYF
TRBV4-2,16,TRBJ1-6,CASSQGSDRWNSPLHF
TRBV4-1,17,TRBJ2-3,CASSQESGLAGGDTQYF
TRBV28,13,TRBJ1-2,CASSLLGASGYTF
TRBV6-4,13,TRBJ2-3,CASSVLAGDTQYF
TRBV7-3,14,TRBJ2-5,CASSPTARQETQYF
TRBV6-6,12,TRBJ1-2,CAGAQGPDGYTF
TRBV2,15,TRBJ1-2,CASSDLDMLSYGYTF
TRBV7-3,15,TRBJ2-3,CASSLNSGFTDTQYF
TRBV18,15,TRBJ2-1,CASSPLAGGNNEQFF
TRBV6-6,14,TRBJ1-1,CASSPATGGTEAFF
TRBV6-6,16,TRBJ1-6,CASILAGTGENSPLHF
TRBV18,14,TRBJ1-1,CASSPSSGNTEAFF
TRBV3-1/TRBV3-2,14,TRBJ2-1,CASSRVLAANEQFF
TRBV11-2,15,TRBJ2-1,CASSFRQGANDEQFF
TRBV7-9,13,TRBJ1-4,CASSLDSYEKLFF
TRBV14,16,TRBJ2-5,CASSQALTSWGETQYF